This is a list of T cell receptor beta chains from one sample in a study of CD8 T cells in Susac syndrome. Using its own MiXCR run on the immunoSEQ multiplex PCR reads, TCRdb lists one record per CDR3 protein. The sample consists of about 150,000 distinct CDR3 sequences, around 96% of them appearing once. Sequences were obtained from CD4+ T cells from PBMCs. The source is a human donor with Susac syndrome. The CDR3 runs from the conserved cysteine through the conserved F or W. The D gene is left open where the match is weak. Clone size is stated in some rows and not others, as once, few, many or a class when expanded.

D	V	size	J	DNA	CDR3
NA	TRBV3-1	NA	TRBJ1-3	TGTGCCAGCAGCCAAGTCGCCAGGCACTCTGGAAACACCATATATTTT	CASSQVARHSGNTIYF
NA	TRBV29-1	NA	TRBJ2-2	TGCAGCGCCGCAGGTCGCTCCACCGGGGAGCTGTTTTTT	CSAAGRSTGELFF
NA	TRBV9	NA	TRBJ2-1	TGTGCCAGCGGGTATTCCGGGGGGCTCGACAATGAGCAGTTCTTC	CASGYSGGLDNEQFF
TRBD1	TRBV3-1	NA	TRBJ2-7	TGTGCCAGCAGCCAAGCTCCGGGACGGGACAGAGCCTACGAGCAGTACTTC	CASSQAPGRDRAYEQYF
NA	TRBV29-1	NA	TRBJ1-2	TGCAGCGTTGAGTTAGGAGGCTATGGCTACACCTTC	CSVELGGYGYTF
NA	TRBV4-3	NA	TRBJ1-4	TGCGCCAGCAGCCAACGACAGGATAATGAAAAACTGTTTTTT	CASSQRQDNEKLFF
TRBD1	TRBV19	NA	TRBJ2-7	TGTGCCAGTGGGACAGGCTACGAGCAGTACTTC	CASGTGYEQYF
NA	TRBV4-2	NA	TRBJ1-5	TGTGCCAGCAGCCAAGCTCGGGGAGCAGGGGTTGGCAATCAGCCCCAGCATTTT	CASSQARGAGVGNQPQHF
NA	TRBV19	NA	TRBJ1-6	TGTGCCAGCGGGTCAGTGGATAATTCACCCCTCCACTTT	CASGSVDNSPLHF
TRBD1	TRBV14	NA	TRBJ2-7	TGTGCCAGCAGGCAGACAGGGTTGCCCTACGAGCAGTACTTC	CASRQTGLPYEQYF
NA	TRBV6-2/TRBV6-3	NA	TRBJ2-5	TGTGCCAGCACCCTAGGAGGGGAGACCCAGTACTTC	CASTLGGETQYF
NA	TRBV5-4	NA	TRBJ2-5	TGTGCCAGCAGCTTGGAGGCTAGTCGACAAGAGACCCAGTACTTC	CASSLEASRQETQYF
NA	TRBV2	once	TRBJ2-7	TGTGCCAGCACCGAAATCCGGGGAACCTACGAGCAGTACTTC	CASTEIRGTYEQYF
NA	TRBV20-1	NA	TRBJ2-1	TGCAGTGCGGCCGGGGTCCTCCACAATGAGCAGTTCTTC	CSAAGVLHNEQFF
TRBD1	TRBV5-1	NA	TRBJ2-1	TGCGCCAGCAGGGGACAGGGATCCTACAATGAGCAGTTCTTC	CASRGQGSYNEQFF
TRBD2	TRBV27	NA	TRBJ2-5	TGTGCCAGCAGGCCGCGGGGGGGCTGGGAGACCCAGTACTTC	CASRPRGGWETQYF
NA	TRBV18	NA	TRBJ1-2	TGTGCCAGCTCACCACCAAGTTCTCAGTGGGTTGGCTACACCTTC	CASSPPSSQWVGYTF
NA	TRBV12-3/TRBV12-4	NA	TRBJ1-2	TGTGCCAGCAGTTTAGAGGTTAACTATGGCTACACCTTC	CASSLEVNYGYTF
NA	TRBV12-3/TRBV12-4	NA	TRBJ2-5	TGTGCCAGCAGTGAGACCGGGACCCAGTACTTC	CASSETGTQYF
NA	TRBV29-1	NA	TRBJ1-2	TGCAGCCTTGGCCAAGACTATGGCTACACCTTC	CSLGQDYGYTF
NA	TRBV6-5	once	TRBJ2-5	TGTGCCAGCAGTTACTCGATCAGTTCGGAGACCCAGTACTTC	CASSYSISSETQYF
NA	TRBV29-1	NA	TRBJ1-1	TGCAGCGTAGACGACCAAGGGGCTGAAGCTTTCTTT	CSVDDQGAEAFF
NA	TRBV12-3/TRBV12-4	NA	TRBJ2-3	TGTGCCAGCAGCCTGTCGGTGGATACGCAGTATTTT	CASSLSVDTQYF
NA	TRBV2	NA	TRBJ2-6	TGTGCCAGCACCGGGGACTCTGGGGCCAACGTCCTGACTTTC	CASTGDSGANVLTF
NA	TRBV14	NA	TRBJ2-2	TGTGCCAGCAGCCAAGTTGCGGGGTACGGGGAGCTGTTTTTT	CASSQVAGYGELFF
NA	TRBV5-1	NA	TRBJ1-2	TGCGCCAGCAAGGGGGGGGACTCTGGCTACACCTTC	CASKGGDSGYTF
TRBD2	TRBV5-1	NA	TRBJ2-2	TGCGCCAGCAGCTTCGGGACTAGCATCGTCGGGGAGCTGTTTTTT	CASSFGTSIVGELFF
NA	TRBV12-3/TRBV12-4	NA	TRBJ2-2	TGTGCCAGCAGTGGGACCCTGGGCGGGGAGCTGTTTTTT	CASSGTLGGELFF
TRBD2	TRBV3-1	NA	TRBJ2-1	TGTGCCAGCAGCCAAACGGGCCGGGGGGGCGCGGATGAGCAGTTCTTC	CASSQTGRGGADEQFF
NA	TRBV20-1	NA	TRBJ2-5	TGCAGTGCTAGAGTGAGGGAACAGACCCAGTACTTC	CSARVREQTQYF
NA	TRBV12-3/TRBV12-4	NA	TRBJ1-2	TGTGCCAGCAGTTTAGCTGGGGGATCCAGCTACACCTTC	CASSLAGGSSYTF
NA	TRBV20-1	NA	TRBJ2-5	TGCAGTGCTAGACAACCTTCGGGACGCCCGGGGGAGACCCAGTACTTC	CSARQPSGRPGETQYF
NA	TRBV5-6	NA	TRBJ2-1	TGTGCCAGCAGCCAACCAGGGGACCCGGACAATGAGCAGTTCTTC	CASSQPGDPDNEQFF
NA	TRBV2	NA	TRBJ1-5	TGTGCCAGCAGTGATGGAGGGGCAGGACAGCCCCAGCATTTT	CASSDGGAGQPQHF
NA	TRBV7-2	NA	TRBJ1-6	TGTGCCAGCACCCCTTTCGGGGGAACGATTTCACCCCTCCACTTT	CASTPFGGTISPLHF